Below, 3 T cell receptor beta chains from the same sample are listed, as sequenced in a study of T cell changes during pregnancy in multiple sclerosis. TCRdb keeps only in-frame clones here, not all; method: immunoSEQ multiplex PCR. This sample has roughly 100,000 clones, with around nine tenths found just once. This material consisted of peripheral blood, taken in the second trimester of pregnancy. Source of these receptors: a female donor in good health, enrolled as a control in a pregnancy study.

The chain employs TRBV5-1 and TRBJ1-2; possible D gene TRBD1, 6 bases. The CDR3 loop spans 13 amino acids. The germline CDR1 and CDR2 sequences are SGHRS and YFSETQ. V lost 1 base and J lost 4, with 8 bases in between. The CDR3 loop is CASSLQTGYGYTF. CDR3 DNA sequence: TGCGCCAGCAGCTTGCAGACAGGCTATGGCTACACCTTC.

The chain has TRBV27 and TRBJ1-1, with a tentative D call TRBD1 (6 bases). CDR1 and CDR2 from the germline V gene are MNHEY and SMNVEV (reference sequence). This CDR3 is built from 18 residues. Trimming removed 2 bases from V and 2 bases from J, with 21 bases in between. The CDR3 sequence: CASSLGAGKGVYNTEAFF. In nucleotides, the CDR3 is TGTGCCAGCAGTTTAGGTGCAGGGAAGGGGGTATATAACACTGAAGCTTTCTTT.

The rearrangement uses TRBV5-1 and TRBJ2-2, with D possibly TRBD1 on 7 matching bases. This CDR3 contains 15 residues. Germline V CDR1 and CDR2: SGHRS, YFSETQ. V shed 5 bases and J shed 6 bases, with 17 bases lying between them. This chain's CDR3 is CASRITTGEAGELFF. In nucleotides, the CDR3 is TGCGCCAGCAGAATTACTACAGGGGAGGCCGGGGAGCTGTTTTTT.